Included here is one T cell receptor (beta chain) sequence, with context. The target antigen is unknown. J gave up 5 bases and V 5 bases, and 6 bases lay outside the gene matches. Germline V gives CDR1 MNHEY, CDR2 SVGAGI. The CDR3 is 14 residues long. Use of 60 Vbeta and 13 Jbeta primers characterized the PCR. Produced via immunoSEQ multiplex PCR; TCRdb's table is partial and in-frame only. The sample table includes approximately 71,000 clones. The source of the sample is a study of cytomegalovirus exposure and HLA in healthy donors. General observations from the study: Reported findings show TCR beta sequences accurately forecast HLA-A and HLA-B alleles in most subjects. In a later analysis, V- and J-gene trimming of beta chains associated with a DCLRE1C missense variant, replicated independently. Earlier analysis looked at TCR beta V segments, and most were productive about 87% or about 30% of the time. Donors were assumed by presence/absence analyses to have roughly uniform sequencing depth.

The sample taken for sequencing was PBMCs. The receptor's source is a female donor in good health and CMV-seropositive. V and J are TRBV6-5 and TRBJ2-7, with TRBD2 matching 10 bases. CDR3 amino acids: CASSRGTSANEQYF. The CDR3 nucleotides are TGTGCCAGCAGTCGCGGGACTAGCGCCAACGAGCAGTACTTC.